Listed below are T cell receptor beta chains from one sample, sequenced in a study of T cells in Graves' hyperthyroidism and ophthalmopathy. TCRdb passed the multiplex PCR reads through MiXCR, listing each CDR3 protein once. The data show some 600,000 distinct CDR3 sequences, around 14% seen once. Sequenced: blood. The origin of the receptors is a woman under 40 with Graves' hyperthyroidism that later progressed to Graves' ophthalmopathy. CDR3s include the opening cysteine and the closing phenylalanine or tryptophan. The D gene is left open where the match is weak. Clone size, where shown, is once, few, many, or a class for clones that have expanded.

J: TRBJ2-1; size: many; D: TRBD2; V: TRBV6-2/TRBV6-3; CDR3: CASSYSSSGSRDEQFF; DNA: TGTGCCAGCAGTTATTCCTCTAGCGGGAGTCGGGATGAGCAGTTCTTC
J: TRBJ1-2; size: few; D: NA; V: TRBV5-8; CDR3: CASSPPEREGYTF; DNA: TGTGCCAGCAGCCCTCCGGAAAGGGAGGGCTACACCTTC
J: TRBJ2-7; size: few; D: TRBD1; V: TRBV7-2; CDR3: CASSLDWTGGEEAYEQYF; DNA: TGTGCCAGCAGCTTAGATTGGACAGGGGGCGAGGAAGCCTACGAGCAGTACTTC
J: TRBJ2-1; size: many; D: TRBD2; V: TRBV9; CDR3: CASSVRGLAGNNKDNEQFF; DNA: TGTGCCAGCAGCGTAAGGGGACTAGCGGGAAACAACAAGGACAATGAGCAGTTCTTC
J: TRBJ2-3; size: many; D: NA; V: TRBV2; CDR3: CASSAEGVRTDTQYF; DNA: TGTGCCAGCAGTGCCGAGGGAGTGCGCACAGATACGCAGTATTTT
J: TRBJ2-2; size: few; D: NA; V: TRBV6-1; CDR3: CASSERGSGELFF; DNA: TGTGCCAGCAGTGAAAGGGGGTCCGGGGAGCTGTTTTTT
J: TRBJ1-5; size: NA; D: NA; V: TRBV18; CDR3: CASSFWGGQPQHF; DNA: TGTGCCAGCTCGTTTTGGGGGGGTCAGCCCCAGCATTTT
J: TRBJ1-2; size: many; D: NA; V: TRBV28; CDR3: CASAPRDNYGYTF; DNA: TGTGCCAGCGCACCCAGGGACAACTATGGCTACACCTTC
J: TRBJ2-7; size: NA; D: NA; V: TRBV5-5; CDR3: CASSPSAFLGEQYF; DNA: TGTGCCAGCAGCCCCTCAGCCTTCCTGGGCGAGCAGTACTTC
J: TRBJ2-2; size: few; D: NA; V: TRBV19; CDR3: CASSMAAVNTGELFF; DNA: TGTGCCAGTAGTATGGCAGCGGTGAACACCGGGGAGCTGTTTTTT
J: TRBJ2-7; size: NA; D: TRBD1; V: TRBV19; CDR3: CATTRQGGSYEQYF; DNA: TGTGCCACCACGAGACAGGGGGGGTCCTACGAGCAGTACTTC
J: TRBJ2-5; size: many; D: NA; V: TRBV30; CDR3: CAWSHRRTGETQYF; DNA: TGTGCCTGGAGCCATCGTCGGACGGGGGAGACCCAGTACTTC
J: TRBJ2-7; size: many; D: NA; V: TRBV12-3/TRBV12-4; CDR3: CASSLSVRSYEQYF; DNA: TGTGCCAGCAGTTTATCTGTCCGATCCTACGAGCAGTACTTC
J: TRBJ1-2; size: many; D: NA; V: TRBV24-1; CDR3: CATSDAQEMLGGYTF; DNA: TGTGCCACCAGTGATGCGCAGGAGATGTTAGGTGGCTACACCTTC
J: TRBJ2-7; size: NA; D: NA; V: TRBV27; CDR3: CASSSLGGNEQYF; DNA: TGTGCCAGCAGTTCATTGGGGGGCAACGAGCAGTACTTC
J: TRBJ2-1; size: many; D: TRBD2; V: TRBV13; CDR3: CASSLELAGIQGNEQFF; DNA: TGTGCCAGCAGCTTAGAATTAGCGGGAATACAGGGCAATGAGCAGTTCTTC